Only a few counts were recorded for the clone carrying this T cell receptor beta chain. Researchers took RNA transcripts and amplified the TCR beta CDR3 regions from them. HTBI primers drove first-round RT-PCR of the TCR CDR3. From the multiplex PCR reads, TCRdb called clonotypes with MiXCR, one entry per CDR3 protein. This table has over 700,000 distinct CDR3 sequences, approximately 40% appearing once. This sample stems from a study of T cells in Graves' hyperthyroidism and ophthalmopathy. The V segment lost 5 bases and the J segment 2 bases; nucleotides outside the gene matches: 5. CDR3 length equals 14 residues.

The chain employs TRBV12-3 or TRBV12-4 and TRBJ1-1, with 7 bases that match TRBD1. Source material: blood. The TCR sequence derives from a man aged 18-30 years with Graves' hyperthyroidism. CDR3 loop: CASSRRDRNTEAFF. The CDR3 DNA follows: TGTGCCAGCAGTCGCCGGGACAGAAACACTGAAGCTTTCTTT.